This record concerns one T cell receptor beta chain sequence. The source of the sample is a study of blood T cell repertoires in COVID-19. Across the study: PBMCs, B-cell-depleted T cells, or T cells provided the cDNA or gDNA that made up the material.

The Seattle site enrolled patients during active infection and followed them longitudinally. Per the authors' pipeline: The authors estimated nucleated cell counts from reference gene primer amplification. The repertoire was sequenced with immunoSEQ multiplex PCR; TCRdb's copy has only in-frame clones and lacks some. The DNA gave D and trimming, while V, J and clone size come from that table. Of over 150,000 clones listed, 83% were seen once; the top ten hold 9.5% to 13%. The CDR3 length is 16 residues. Trimming removed 2 bases from V and 3 bases from J, with 16 bases in between. CDR1 and CDR2 from the germline V gene are MNHNS and SASEGT.

This chain uses TRBV6-1 with TRBJ1-2, with a tentative D call TRBD1 (6 bases). Sequencing used peripheral blood. The receptor was isolated from a woman in her sixties or seventies with COVID-19, enrolled during active disease. The CDR3 region is CASSELGGGGDYGYTF. DNA for the CDR3: TGTGCCAGCAGTGAACTAGGGGGGGGAGGAGACTATGGCTACACCTTC.